The rows below give T cell receptor beta chains drawn from one sample of a study of spatial heterogeneity in lung cancer. From the 5' RACE reads, TCRdb called clonotypes with MiXCR, one entry per CDR3 protein. In the table there are more than 80,000 distinct CDR3 sequences, approximately 12% of which are singletons. Source: PBMCs, taken at surgery. Source of these receptors: a male donor with early-stage non-small cell lung cancer. CDR3s include the opening cysteine and the closing phenylalanine or tryptophan. A D gene is named only where the DNA matches it firmly. Size values are once, few and many counts, or a class for expanded clones, and some rows have none.

>TRBJ1-4|TRBD1|-|TRBV27
CASSWGQGSNEKLFF
TGTGCCAGCAGCTGGGGACAGGGATCTAATGAAAAACTGTTTTTT
>TRBJ2-5|TRBD2|-|TRBV5-1
CASSLAGTSGNRQETQYF
TGCGCCAGCAGCTTGGCCGGGACTAGCGGGAATCGGCAAGAGACCCAGTACTTC
>TRBJ2-5|-|few|TRBV7-8
CASSSLLYQETQYF
TGTGCCAGCAGCTCCCTTTTGTACCAAGAGACCCAGTACTTC
>TRBJ2-7|-|-|TRBV28
CASSPLNPYEQYF
TGTGCCAGCAGTCCCCTCAATCCCTACGAGCAGTACTTC
>TRBJ2-3|TRBD2|few|TRBV6-6
CASSYRSGIGTDTQYF
TGTGCCAGCAGTTACCGAAGCGGGATAGGCACAGATACGCAGTATTTT
>TRBJ2-2|-|-|TRBV18
CASSVLRVTNTGELFF
TGTGCCAGCTCAGTACTCAGGGTGACGAACACCGGGGAGCTGTTTTTT
>TRBJ1-1|-|-|TRBV7-9
CASSSPYETEAFF
TGTGCCAGCAGCTCCCCGTATGAAACTGAAGCTTTCTTT
>TRBJ1-1|-|many|TRBV9
CASSVTANTEAFF
TGTGCCAGCAGCGTTACCGCAAACACTGAAGCTTTCTTT
>TRBJ2-3|-|few|TRBV12-3/TRBV12-4
CASSLAYSRGPDTQYF
TGTGCCAGCAGTTTAGCATATTCCAGGGGACCAGATACGCAGTATTTT
>TRBJ2-1|-|-|TRBV7-2
CASSLVAGDLRMLHEQFF
TGTGCCAGCAGCTTAGTCGCTGGTGACTTGCGCATGTTACATGAGCAGTTCTTC
>TRBJ2-7|TRBD2|-|TRBV6-6
CASSYAGGWEQYF
TGTGCCAGCAGTTACGCGGGAGGGTGGGAGCAGTACTTC
>TRBJ2-1|TRBD1|few|TRBV5-1
CASSSGQGSYNEQFF
TGCGCCAGCAGCTCGGGACAGGGTTCCTACAATGAGCAGTTCTTC
>TRBJ2-1|TRBD2|many|TRBV4-3
CASSHGTSGYNEQFF
TGCGCCAGCAGCCACGGGACTAGCGGCTACAATGAGCAGTTCTTC
>TRBJ1-2|TRBD1|few|TRBV24-1
CATGTDYGYTF
TGTGCCACCGGGACAGACTATGGCTACACCTTC
>TRBJ2-6|-|few|TRBV29-1
CSVESSGANVLTF
TGCAGCGTTGAAAGCTCTGGGGCCAACGTCCTGACTTTC
>TRBJ2-3|TRBD2|few|TRBV20-1
CSASRDSGGADTQYF
TGCAGTGCTTCAAGGGATAGCGGGGGGGCAGATACGCAGTATTTT
>TRBJ1-5|-|-|TRBV29-1
CSAWGGGNQPQHF
TGCAGCGCCTGGGGCGGGGGCAATCAGCCCCAGCATTTT
>TRBJ2-2|TRBD1|many|TRBV11-2
CASTPRSGQGYTGELFF
TGTGCCAGCACCCCCCGATCCGGACAGGGGTATACCGGGGAGCTGTTTTTT
>TRBJ2-3|-|-|TRBV5-6
CASSLPGADTQYF
TGTGCCAGCAGCTTACCAGGGGCGGATACGCAGTATTTT
>TRBJ1-2|TRBD1|few|TRBV3-1
CASSPGQGLYGYTF
TGTGCCAGCAGCCCGGGACAGGGCCTCTATGGCTACACCTTC
>TRBJ1-2|TRBD1|-|TRBV28
CASRENRGVDYGYTF
TGTGCCAGCAGGGAAAACAGGGGCGTTGACTATGGCTACACCTTC
>TRBJ2-3|TRBD1|many|TRBV6-2/TRBV6-3
CASGPRDRGRRTQYF
TGTGCCAGCGGCCCCCGGGACAGGGGGAGGAGGACGCAGTATTTT
>TRBJ2-3|TRBD1|-|TRBV6-6
CASSLDRFTDTQYF
TGTGCCAGCAGTCTGGACAGGTTCACAGATACGCAGTATTTT
>TRBJ2-7|TRBD2|many|TRBV9
CASSVGLAGAREQYF
TGTGCCAGCAGCGTAGGTTTAGCGGGAGCAAGGGAGCAGTACTTC
>TRBJ2-5|TRBD2|few|TRBV27
CASSLMEAGGPAETQYF
TGTGCCAGCAGCCTTATGGAAGCGGGGGGGCCGGCAGAGACCCAGTACTTC
>TRBJ2-3|TRBD1|few|TRBV12-3/TRBV12-4
CASRMTGSDTQYF
TGTGCCAGCAGGATGACAGGGTCAGATACGCAGTATTTT
>TRBJ2-3|TRBD2|few|TRBV3-1
CAQPLAGGLGNTDTQYF
TGTGCCCAACCCCTAGCGGGGGGGCTCGGGAACACAGATACGCAGTATTTT
>TRBJ2-2|TRBD1|-|TRBV20-1
CSVRQPGTGNTGELFF
TGCAGTGTAAGACAGCCGGGGACAGGGAACACCGGGGAGCTGTTTTTT
>TRBJ1-2|TRBD1|many|TRBV28
CASSGLDRGPYYGYTF
TGTGCCAGCAGTGGACTAGACAGGGGGCCCTACTATGGCTACACCTTC
>TRBJ2-7|TRBD1|few|TRBV7-9
CASTGTGVSYEQYF
TGTGCCAGCACCGGGACAGGAGTATCCTACGAGCAGTACTTC
>TRBJ2-1|TRBD1|-|TRBV11-2
CASSKTGTDSNEQFF
TGTGCCAGCAGCAAGACCGGGACAGACAGCAATGAGCAGTTCTTC